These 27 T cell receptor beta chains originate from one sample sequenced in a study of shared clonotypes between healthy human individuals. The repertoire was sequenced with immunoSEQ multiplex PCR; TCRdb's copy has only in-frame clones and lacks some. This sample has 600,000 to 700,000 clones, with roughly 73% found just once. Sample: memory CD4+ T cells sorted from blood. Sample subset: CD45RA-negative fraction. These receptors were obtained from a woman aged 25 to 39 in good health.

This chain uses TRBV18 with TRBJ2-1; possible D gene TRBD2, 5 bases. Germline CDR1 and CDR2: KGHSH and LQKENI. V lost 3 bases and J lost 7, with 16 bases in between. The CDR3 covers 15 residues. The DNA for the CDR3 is TGTGCCAGCTCACCGACGGGGAGAGGGTTAAATGAGCAGTTCTTC. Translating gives CASSPTGRGLNEQFF.

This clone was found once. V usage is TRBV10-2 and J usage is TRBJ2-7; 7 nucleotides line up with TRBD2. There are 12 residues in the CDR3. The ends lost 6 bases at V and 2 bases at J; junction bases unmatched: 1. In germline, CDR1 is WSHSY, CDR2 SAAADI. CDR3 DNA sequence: TGCGCCAGCAGGGGGACTACCTACGAGCAGTACTTC. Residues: CASRGTTYEQYF.

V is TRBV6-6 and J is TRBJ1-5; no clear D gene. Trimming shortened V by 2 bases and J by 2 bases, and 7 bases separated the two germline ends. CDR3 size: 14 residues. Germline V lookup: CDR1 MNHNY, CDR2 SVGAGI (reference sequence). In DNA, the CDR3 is TGTGCCAGCAGTTACGCAGAGGGCAATCAGCCCCAGCATTTT. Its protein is CASSYAEGNQPQHF.

This CDR3 reads CASSLHDRGATGELFF. The CDR3 DNA sequence: TGTGCCAGCAGTTTGCACGACAGGGGGGCCACCGGGGAGCTGTTTTTT. The chain uses TRBV28 and TRBJ2-2; 9 nucleotides line up with TRBD1. The CDR3 runs 16 residues. V lost 3 bases to trimming and J lost 4 bases; unmatched junction nucleotides: 6. Per the germline V gene, CDR1 is MDHEN and CDR2 is SYDVKM.

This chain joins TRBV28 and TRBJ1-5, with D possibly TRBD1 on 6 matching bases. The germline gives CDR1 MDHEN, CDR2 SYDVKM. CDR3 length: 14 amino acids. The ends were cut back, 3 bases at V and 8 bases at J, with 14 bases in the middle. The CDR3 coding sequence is TGTGCCAGCAGTTTTGGGGGCGCGGGGAAGCCCCAGCATTTT. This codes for CASSFGGAGKPQHF.

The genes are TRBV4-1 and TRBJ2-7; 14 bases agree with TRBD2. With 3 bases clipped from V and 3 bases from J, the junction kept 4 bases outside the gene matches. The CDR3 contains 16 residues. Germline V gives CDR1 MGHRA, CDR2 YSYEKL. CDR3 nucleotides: TGCGCCAGCAGCCAGGGACTAGCGGGGGTGTTCTACGAGCAGTACTTC. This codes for CASSQGLAGVFYEQYF.

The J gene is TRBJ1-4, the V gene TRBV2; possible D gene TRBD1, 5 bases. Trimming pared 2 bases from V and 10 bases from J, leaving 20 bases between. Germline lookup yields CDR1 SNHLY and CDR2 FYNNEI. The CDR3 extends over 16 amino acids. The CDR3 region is CASSETFLGRAGKLFF. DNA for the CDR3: TGTGCCAGCAGTGAAACGTTTTTGGGCAGGGCGGGAAAACTGTTTTTT.

The CDR3 here is CASSGDSTAYEQYF. CDR3 DNA sequence: TGCGCCAGCAGCGGGGACTCGACCGCCTACGAGCAGTACTTC. The chain combines TRBV5-1 with TRBJ2-7; D is perhaps TRBD2 (6 bases). Trimming stripped 4 bases from V and 2 bases from J, with 13 bases between. The CDR3 is 14 residues long. Looked up from germline, CDR1 is SGHRS and CDR2 is YFSETQ.

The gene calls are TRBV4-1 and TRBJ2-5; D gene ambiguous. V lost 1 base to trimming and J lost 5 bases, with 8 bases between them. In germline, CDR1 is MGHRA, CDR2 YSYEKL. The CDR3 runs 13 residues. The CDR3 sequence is CASSQAGYETQYF. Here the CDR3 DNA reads TGCGCCAGCAGCCAAGCTGGGTACGAGACCCAGTACTTC.

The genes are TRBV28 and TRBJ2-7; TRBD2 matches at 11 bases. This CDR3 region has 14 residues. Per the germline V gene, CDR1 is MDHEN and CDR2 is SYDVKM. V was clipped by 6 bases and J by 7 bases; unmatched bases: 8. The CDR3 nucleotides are TGTGCCAGCAGGGTTAGCGGGAGGGTGGGTGAGCAGTACTTC. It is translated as CASRVSGRVGEQYF.

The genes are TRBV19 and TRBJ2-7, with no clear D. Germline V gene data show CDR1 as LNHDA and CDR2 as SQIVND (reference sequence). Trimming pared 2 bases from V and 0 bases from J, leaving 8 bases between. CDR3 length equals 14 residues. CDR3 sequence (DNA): TGTGCCAGTAGTATACCTGGAAACTCCTACGAGCAGTACTTC. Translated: CASSIPGNSYEQYF.

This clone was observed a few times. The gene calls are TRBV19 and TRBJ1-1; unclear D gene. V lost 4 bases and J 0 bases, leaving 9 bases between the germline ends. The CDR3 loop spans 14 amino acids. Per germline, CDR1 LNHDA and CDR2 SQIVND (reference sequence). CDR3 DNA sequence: TGTGCCAGTAGTACGACGGGAATGAACACTGAAGCTTTCTTT. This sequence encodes CASSTTGMNTEAFF.

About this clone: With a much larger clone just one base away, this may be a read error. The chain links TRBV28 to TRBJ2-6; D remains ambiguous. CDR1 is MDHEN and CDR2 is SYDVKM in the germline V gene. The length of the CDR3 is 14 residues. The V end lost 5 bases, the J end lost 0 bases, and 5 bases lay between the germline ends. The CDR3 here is CASSDISGANVLTF. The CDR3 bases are TGTGCCAGCAGTGACATCTCTGGGGCCAACGTCCTGACTTTC.

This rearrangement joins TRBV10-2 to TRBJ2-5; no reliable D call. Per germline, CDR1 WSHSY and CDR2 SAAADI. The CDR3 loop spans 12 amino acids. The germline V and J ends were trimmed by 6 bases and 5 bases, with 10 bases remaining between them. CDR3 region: CASRRQTETQYF. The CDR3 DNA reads TGCGCCAGCAGGAGACAAACGGAGACCCAGTACTTC.

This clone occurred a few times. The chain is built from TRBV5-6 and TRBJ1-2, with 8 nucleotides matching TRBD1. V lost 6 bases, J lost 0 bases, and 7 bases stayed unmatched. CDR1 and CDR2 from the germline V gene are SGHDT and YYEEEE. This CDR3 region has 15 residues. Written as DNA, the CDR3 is TGTGCCAGCACCCACCCCAGGGGGCCTAACTATGGCTACACCTTC. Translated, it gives CASTHPRGPNYGYTF. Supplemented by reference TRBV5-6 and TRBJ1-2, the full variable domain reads DAGVTQSPTHLIKTRGQQVTLRCSPKSGHDTVSWYQQALGQGPQFIFQYYEEEERQRGNFPDRFSGHQFPNYSSELNVNALLLGDSALYLCASTHPRGPNYGYTFGSGTRLTVV.

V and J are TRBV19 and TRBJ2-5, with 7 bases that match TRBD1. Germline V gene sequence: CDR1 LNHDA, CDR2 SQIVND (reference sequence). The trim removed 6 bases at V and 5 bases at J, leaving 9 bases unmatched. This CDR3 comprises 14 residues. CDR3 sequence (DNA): TGTGCCAGTAGGGAGACAGGGTTGGGGGAGACCCAGTACTTC. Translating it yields CASRETGLGETQYF.

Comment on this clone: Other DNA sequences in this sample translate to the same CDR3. Here the CDR3 DNA reads TGCAGTGCTAGGGTCGGGGATACGCAGTATTTT. Protein: CSARVGDTQYF. The chain recombines TRBV20-1 with TRBJ2-3; unclear D gene. This CDR3 contains 11 residues. Germline values: CDR1 DFQATT, CDR2 SNEGSKA (reference sequence). The V end lost 3 bases, the J end lost 6 bases, and 7 bases lay between the germline ends.

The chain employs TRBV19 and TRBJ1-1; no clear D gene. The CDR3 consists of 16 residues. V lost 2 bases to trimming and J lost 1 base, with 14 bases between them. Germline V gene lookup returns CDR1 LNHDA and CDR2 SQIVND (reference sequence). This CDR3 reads CASSISGEGPNTEAFF. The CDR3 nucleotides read TGTGCCAGTAGTATAAGTGGAGAAGGGCCGAACACTGAAGCTTTCTTT.

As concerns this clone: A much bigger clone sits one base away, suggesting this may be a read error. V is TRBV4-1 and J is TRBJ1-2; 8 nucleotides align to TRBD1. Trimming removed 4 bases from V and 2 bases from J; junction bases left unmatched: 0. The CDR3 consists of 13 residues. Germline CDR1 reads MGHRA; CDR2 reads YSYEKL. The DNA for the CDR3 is TGCGCCAGCAGCCGGACAGGGAACTATGGCTACACCTTC. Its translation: CASSRTGNYGYTF.

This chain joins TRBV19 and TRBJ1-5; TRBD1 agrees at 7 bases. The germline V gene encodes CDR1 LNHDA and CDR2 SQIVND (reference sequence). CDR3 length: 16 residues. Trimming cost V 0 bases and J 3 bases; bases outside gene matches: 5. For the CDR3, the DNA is TGTGCCAGTAGTATAGATGGAGGGGGCTTCAATCAGCCCCAGCATTTT. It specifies CASSIDGGGFNQPQHF.

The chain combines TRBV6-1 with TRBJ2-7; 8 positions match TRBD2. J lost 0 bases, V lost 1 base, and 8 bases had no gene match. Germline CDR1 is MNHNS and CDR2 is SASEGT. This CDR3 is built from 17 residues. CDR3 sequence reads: CASSEGLAGLSSYEQYF. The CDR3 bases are TGTGCCAGCAGTGAAGGCCTAGCGGGTCTTAGCTCCTACGAGCAGTACTTC.

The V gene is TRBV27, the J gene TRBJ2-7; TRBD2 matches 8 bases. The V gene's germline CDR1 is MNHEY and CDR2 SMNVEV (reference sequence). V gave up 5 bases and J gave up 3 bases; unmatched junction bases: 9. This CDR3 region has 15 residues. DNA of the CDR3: TGTGCCAGCAGTGCCCGGGGAGCGGGGGTCTACGAGCAGTACTTC. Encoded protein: CASSARGAGVYEQYF.

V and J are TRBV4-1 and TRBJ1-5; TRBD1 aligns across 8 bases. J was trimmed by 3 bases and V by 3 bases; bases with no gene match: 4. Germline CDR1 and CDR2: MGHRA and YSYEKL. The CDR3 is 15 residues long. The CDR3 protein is CASSQTGASNQPQHF. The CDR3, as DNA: TGCGCCAGCAGCCAGACAGGGGCTTCCAATCAGCCCCAGCATTTT.

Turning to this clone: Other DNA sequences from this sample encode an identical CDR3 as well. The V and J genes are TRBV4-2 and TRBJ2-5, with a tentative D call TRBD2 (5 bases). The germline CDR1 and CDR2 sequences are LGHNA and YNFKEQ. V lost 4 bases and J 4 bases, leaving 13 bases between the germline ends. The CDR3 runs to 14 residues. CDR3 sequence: CASSPLGAGETQYF. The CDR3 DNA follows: TGTGCCAGCAGCCCTCTGGGTGCGGGAGAGACCCAGTACTTC.

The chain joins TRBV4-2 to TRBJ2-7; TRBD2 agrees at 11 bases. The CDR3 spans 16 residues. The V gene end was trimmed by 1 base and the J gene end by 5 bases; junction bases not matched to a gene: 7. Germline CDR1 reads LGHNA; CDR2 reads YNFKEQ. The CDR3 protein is CASSQGDSGRVDEQYF. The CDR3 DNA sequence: TGTGCCAGCAGCCAAGGTGATAGCGGGAGGGTCGACGAGCAGTACTTC.

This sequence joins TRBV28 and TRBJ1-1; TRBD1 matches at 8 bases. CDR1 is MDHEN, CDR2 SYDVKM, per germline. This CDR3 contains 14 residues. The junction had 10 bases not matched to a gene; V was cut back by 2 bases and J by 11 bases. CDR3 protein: CASSLPTNRGAAFF. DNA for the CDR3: TGTGCCAGCAGTTTACCGACCAACAGGGGGGCGGCTTTCTTT.

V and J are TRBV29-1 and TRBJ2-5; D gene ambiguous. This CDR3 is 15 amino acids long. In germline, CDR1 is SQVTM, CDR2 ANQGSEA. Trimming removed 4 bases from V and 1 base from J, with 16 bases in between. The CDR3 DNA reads TGCAGCGTTGGACGATTACAGACCCTCCAAGAGACCCAGTACTTC. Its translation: CSVGRLQTLQETQYF. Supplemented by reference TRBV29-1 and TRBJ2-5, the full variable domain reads SAVISQKPSRDICQRGTSLTIQCQVDSQVTMMFWYRQQPGQSLTLIATANQGSEATYESGFVIDKFPISRPNLTFSTLTVSNMSPEDSSIYLCSVGRLQTLQETQYFGPGTRLLVL.